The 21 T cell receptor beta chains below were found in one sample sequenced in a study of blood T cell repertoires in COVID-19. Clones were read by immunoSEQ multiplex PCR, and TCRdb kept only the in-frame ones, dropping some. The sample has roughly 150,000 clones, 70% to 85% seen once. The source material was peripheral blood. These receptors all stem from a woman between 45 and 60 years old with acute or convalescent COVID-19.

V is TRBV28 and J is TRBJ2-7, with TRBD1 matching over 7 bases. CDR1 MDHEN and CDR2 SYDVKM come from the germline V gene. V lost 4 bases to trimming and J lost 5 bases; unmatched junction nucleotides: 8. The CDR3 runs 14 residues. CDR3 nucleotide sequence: TGTGCCAGCAGTTCGGGACAGTCTGTCGACGAGCAGTACTTC. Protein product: CASSSGQSVDEQYF.

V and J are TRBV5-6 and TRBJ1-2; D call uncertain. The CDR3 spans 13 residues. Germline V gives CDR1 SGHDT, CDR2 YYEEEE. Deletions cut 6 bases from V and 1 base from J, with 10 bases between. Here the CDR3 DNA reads TGTGCCAGCACTCTCGGGAATAACTATGGCTACACCTTC. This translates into CASTLGNNYGYTF.

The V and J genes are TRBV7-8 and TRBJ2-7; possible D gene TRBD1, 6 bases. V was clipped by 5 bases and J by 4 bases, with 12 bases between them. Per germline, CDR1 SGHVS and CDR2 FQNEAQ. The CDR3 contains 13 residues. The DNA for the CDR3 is TGTGCCAGCAGCCCACGAAGGGGGTACGAGCAGTACTTC. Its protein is CASSPRRGYEQYF.

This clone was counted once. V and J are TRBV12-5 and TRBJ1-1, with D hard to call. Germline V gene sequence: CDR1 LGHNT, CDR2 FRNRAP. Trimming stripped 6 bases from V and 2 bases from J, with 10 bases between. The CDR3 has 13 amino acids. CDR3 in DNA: TGTGCTAGTGGCCTTGAGGTCAACACTGAAGCTTTCTTT. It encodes CASGLEVNTEAFF.

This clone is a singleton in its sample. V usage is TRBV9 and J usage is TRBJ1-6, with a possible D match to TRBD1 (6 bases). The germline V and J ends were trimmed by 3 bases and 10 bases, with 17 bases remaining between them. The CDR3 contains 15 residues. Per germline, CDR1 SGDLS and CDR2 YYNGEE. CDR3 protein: CASSAQQGAGSPLHF. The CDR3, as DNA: TGTGCCAGCAGCGCACAACAGGGAGCGGGGTCACCCCTCCACTTT. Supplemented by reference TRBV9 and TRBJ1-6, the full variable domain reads DSGVTQTPKHLITATGQRVTLRCSPRSGDLSVYWYQQSLDQGLQFLIQYYNGEERAKGNILERFSAQQFPDLHSELNLSSLELGDSALYFCASSAQQGAGSPLHFGNGTRLTVT.

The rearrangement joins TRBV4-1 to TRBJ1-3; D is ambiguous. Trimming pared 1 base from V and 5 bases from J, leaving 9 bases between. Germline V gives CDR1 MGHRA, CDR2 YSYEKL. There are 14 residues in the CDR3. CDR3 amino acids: CASSQVQSRNTIYF. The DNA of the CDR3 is TGCGCCAGCAGCCAAGTACAGTCGAGAAACACCATATATTTT.

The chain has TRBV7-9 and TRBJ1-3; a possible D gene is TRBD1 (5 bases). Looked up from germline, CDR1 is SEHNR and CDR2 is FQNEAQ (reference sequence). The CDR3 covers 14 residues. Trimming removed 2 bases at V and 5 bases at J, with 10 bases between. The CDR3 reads CASSLSGMRNTIYF. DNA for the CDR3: TGTGCCAGCAGCTTATCAGGGATGAGAAACACCATATATTTT.

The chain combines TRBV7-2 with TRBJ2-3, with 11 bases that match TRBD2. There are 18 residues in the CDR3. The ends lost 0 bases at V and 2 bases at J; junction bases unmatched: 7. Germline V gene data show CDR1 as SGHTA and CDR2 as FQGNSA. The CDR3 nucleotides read TGTGCCAGCAGCTTAGCGCGTAGACTAGCGGGGACCACAGATACGCAGTATTTT. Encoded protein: CASSLARRLAGTTDTQYF.

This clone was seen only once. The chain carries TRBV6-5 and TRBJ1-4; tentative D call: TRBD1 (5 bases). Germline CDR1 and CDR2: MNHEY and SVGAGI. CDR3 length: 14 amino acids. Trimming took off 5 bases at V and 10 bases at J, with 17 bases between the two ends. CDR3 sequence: CASSPGRGRGKLFF. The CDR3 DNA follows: TGTGCCAGCAGTCCCGGGAGGGGAAGGGGAAAACTGTTTTTT.

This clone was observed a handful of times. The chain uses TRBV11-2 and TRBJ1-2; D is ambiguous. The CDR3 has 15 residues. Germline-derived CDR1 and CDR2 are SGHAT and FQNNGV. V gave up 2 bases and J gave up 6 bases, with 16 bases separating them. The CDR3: CASSLQPGLADGYTF. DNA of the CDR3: TGTGCCAGCAGCTTACAGCCGGGGTTGGCGGATGGCTACACCTTC.

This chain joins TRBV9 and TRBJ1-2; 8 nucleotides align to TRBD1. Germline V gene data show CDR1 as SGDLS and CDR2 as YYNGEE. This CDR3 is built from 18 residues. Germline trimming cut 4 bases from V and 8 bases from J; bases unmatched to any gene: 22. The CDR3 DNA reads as TGTGCCAGCAGCCTGGATGGCTCGGAGACAGGGGCCCGGAAAGGCTACACCTTC. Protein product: CASSLDGSETGARKGYTF.

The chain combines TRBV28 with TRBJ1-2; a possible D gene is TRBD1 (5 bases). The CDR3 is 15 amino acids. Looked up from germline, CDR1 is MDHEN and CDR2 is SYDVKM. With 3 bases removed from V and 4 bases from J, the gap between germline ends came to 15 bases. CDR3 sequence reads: CASSFSAGVAYGYTF. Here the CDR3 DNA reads TGTGCCAGCAGTTTTTCCGCGGGGGTAGCCTATGGCTACACCTTC.

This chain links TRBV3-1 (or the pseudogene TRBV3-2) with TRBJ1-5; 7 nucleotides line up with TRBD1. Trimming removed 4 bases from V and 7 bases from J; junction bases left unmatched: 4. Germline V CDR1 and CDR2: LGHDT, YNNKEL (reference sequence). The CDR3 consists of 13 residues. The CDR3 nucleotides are TGTGCCAGCAGCCCCGACAGGGACCAGCCCCAGCATTTT. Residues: CASSPDRDQPQHF.

The CDR3 DNA sequence: TGTGCCAGCAGTTACGGACAGGGTAATTCCCCCGAAGAATACACCTTC. It encodes CASSYGQGNSPEEYTF. This rearrangement joins TRBV6-5 to TRBJ1-2; 8 nucleotides agree with TRBD1. V was clipped by 2 bases and J by 11 bases; unmatched bases: 16. The CDR3 extends over 16 amino acids. In germline, CDR1 is MNHEY, CDR2 SVGAGI.

The CDR3, as DNA: TGTGCCAGTAGATTCGAGGGGGTCACCACTGAAGCTTTCTTT. This codes for CASRFEGVTTEAFF. The chain is built from TRBV19 and TRBJ1-1; TRBD1 is a possible D gene (6 bases). From germline, CDR1 is LNHDA and CDR2 SQIVND (reference sequence). V was trimmed by 6 bases and J by 4 bases, leaving 15 bases between them. The CDR3 runs 14 residues.

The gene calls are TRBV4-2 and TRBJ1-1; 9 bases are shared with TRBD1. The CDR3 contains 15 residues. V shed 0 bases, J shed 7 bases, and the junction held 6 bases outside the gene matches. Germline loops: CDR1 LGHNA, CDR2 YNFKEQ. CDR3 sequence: CASSQENTGGSEAFF. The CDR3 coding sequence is TGTGCCAGCAGCCAAGAGAACACAGGGGGCAGTGAAGCTTTCTTT.

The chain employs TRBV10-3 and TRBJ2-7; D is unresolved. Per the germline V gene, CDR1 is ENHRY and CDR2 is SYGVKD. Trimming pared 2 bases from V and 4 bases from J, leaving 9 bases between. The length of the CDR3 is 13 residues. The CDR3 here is CAISELGPYEQYF. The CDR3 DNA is TGTGCCATCAGTGAGCTGGGCCCGTACGAGCAGTACTTC.

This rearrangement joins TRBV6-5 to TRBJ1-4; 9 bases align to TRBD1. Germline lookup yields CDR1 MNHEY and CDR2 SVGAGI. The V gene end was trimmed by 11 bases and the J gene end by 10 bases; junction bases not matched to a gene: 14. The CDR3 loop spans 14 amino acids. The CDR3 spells CAYGDRENGAKLFF. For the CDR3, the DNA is TGTGCCTACGGGGACAGGGAGAATGGTGCAAAACTGTTTTTT.

CDR3 sequence (DNA): TGTGCCAGCAGCTTCCAGGGGGCAGAGACCCAGTACTTC. Its translation is CASSFQGAETQYF. V and J are TRBV7-2 and TRBJ2-5; 8 bases are shared with TRBD1. The CDR3 loop spans 13 amino acids. V trimming: 3 bases; J trimming: 4 bases; junction bases outside the gene matches: 1. CDR1 and CDR2 from the germline V gene are SGHTA and FQGNSA.

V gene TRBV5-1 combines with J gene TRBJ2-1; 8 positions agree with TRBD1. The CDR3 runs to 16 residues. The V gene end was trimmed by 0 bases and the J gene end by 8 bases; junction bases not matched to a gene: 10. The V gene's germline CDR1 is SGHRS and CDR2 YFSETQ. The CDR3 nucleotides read TGCGCCAGCAGCTTGGGACCGGGACAGGTTTTGGATGAGCAGTTCTTC. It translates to CASSLGPGQVLDEQFF.

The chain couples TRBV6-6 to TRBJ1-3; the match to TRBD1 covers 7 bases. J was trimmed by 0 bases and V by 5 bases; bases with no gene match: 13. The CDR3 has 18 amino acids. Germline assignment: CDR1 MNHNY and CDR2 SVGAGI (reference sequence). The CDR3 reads CASSRRTGPKSSGNTIYF. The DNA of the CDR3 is TGTGCCAGCAGTCGCAGGACAGGCCCAAAAAGCTCTGGAAACACCATATATTTT.